The entry below describes one T cell receptor (beta chain). Its matching antigen is unknown. This entry comes from a study of beta chain features in type 1 diabetes. Study background: Cell yields, gender and age were comparable in patients and healthy donors. Whole-study findings and limits: All four CD4+ subsets of Type 1 diabetes patients contained TCRB CDR3s that were moderately but significantly shorter.

The study reverse transcribed the entire isolated RNA, so it sequenced expressed TCRB transcripts. The method was immunoSEQ multiplex PCR; TCRdb's version includes in-frame clones alone and lacks a portion of them. Here the sample spans roughly 290,000 clones, over 12% being singletons. Trimming removed 5 bases from V and 5 bases from J; junction bases left unmatched: 6. The CDR3 contains 16 residues. Germline CDR1 is MNHEY and CDR2 is SMNVEV (reference sequence). The origin of this receptor is a man aged 18 to 29 with type 1 diabetes. The V and J genes are TRBV27 and TRBJ2-5, with 15 positions matching TRBD2. The sequencing sample was made of naive CD4+ T cells from blood. The CDR3 DNA is TGTGCCAGCAGTCCACAAGGGACTAGCGGGGGGGAGACCCAGTACTTC. Its translation is CASSPQGTSGGETQYF.